The rows below give T cell receptor beta chains drawn from one sample of a study of T cell changes during pregnancy in multiple sclerosis. The data were produced by immunoSEQ multiplex PCR, yet TCRdb's version contains in-frame clones alone and is incomplete. The sample includes approximately 96,000 clones, 92% seen only once; the top ten take roughly 2%. The material sequenced was peripheral blood, taken after pregnancy. The receptors originated from a female donor in good health, enrolled as a control in a pregnancy study. Each CDR3 is given with its conserved first and last residue. A D gene is named only where the DNA matches it firmly. Not every row has a clone size; where given, it reads once, few, many or a size class.

.	TRBV19	.	TRBJ1-2	CASSPGTRGQNGYTF	TGTGCCAGTAGCCCCGGGACAAGGGGACAAAATGGCTACACCTTC
.	TRBV5-6	.	TRBJ1-1	CASSSGGGNTEAFF	TGTGCCAGCAGCTCCGGGGGGGGGAACACTGAAGCTTTCTTT
.	TRBV10-2	TRBD2	TRBJ2-7	CASSEPAGGHYEQYF	TGCGCCAGCAGTGAGCCAGCGGGAGGCCACTACGAGCAGTACTTC
.	TRBV15	.	TRBJ2-3	CATRRLLELTDTQYF	TGTGCCACCAGAAGGTTACTAGAGCTCACAGATACGCAGTATTTT
.	TRBV5-1	TRBD2	TRBJ2-3	CASSLTSGGADTQYF	TGCGCCAGCAGCTTGACTAGCGGGGGGGCGGATACGCAGTATTTT
.	TRBV19	TRBD1	TRBJ2-7	CASSIGQGAYEQYF	TGTGCCAGTAGTATCGGCCAGGGGGCATACGAGCAGTACTTC
.	TRBV5-4	.	TRBJ1-1	CASSLRQGGRDEAFF	TGTGCCAGCAGCTTGAGGCAGGGAGGGCGGGATGAAGCTTTCTTT
.	TRBV6-1	.	TRBJ1-5	CASRLTTGQPQHF	TGTGCCAGCAGATTGACAACGGGACAGCCCCAGCATTTT
.	TRBV30	.	TRBJ1-1	CAWSRLGTSRAEAFF	TGTGCCTGGAGTCGATTAGGAACATCGCGGGCTGAAGCTTTCTTT
.	TRBV7-2	TRBD2	TRBJ2-7	CASSPGVGGSYEQYF	TGTGCCAGCAGCCCAGGAGTCGGCGGGAGCTACGAGCAGTACTTC
.	TRBV28	.	TRBJ1-1	CASSPRRRNTEAFF	TGTGCCAGCAGTCCCCGGCGGCGCAACACTGAAGCTTTCTTT
.	TRBV5-1	TRBD2	TRBJ2-7	CASRLASGYEQYF	TGCGCCAGCCGACTAGCCTCCGGGTACGAGCAGTACTTC
once	TRBV6-5	TRBD1	TRBJ2-1	CASSYSGQGLNNEQFF	TGTGCCAGCAGTTACTCGGGACAGGGACTCAACAATGAGCAGTTCTTC
.	TRBV15	.	TRBJ2-1	CATSRDLGGSYNEQFF	TGTGCCACCAGCAGAGATCTCGGCGGATCTTACAATGAGCAGTTCTTC
.	TRBV19	.	TRBJ2-1	CASSNGETYNEQFF	TGTGCCAGTAGCAACGGGGAGACCTACAATGAGCAGTTCTTC
.	TRBV7-9	.	TRBJ2-1	CASGVARNPPDNEQFF	TGTGCCAGTGGGGTAGCGAGGAACCCCCCTGACAATGAGCAGTTCTTC
.	TRBV4-1	TRBD1	TRBJ2-1	CASSQGQGIDEQFF	TGCGCCAGCAGCCAAGGACAGGGCATCGATGAGCAGTTCTTC
.	TRBV29-1	TRBD2	TRBJ2-1	CSVAILGLADNEQFF	TGCAGCGTTGCGATTTTGGGACTAGCGGACAATGAGCAGTTCTTC
.	TRBV4-1	TRBD1	TRBJ2-1	CASSQVPGGHEQFF	TGCGCCAGCAGCCAAGTGCCAGGGGGCCATGAGCAGTTCTTC
.	TRBV2	TRBD1	TRBJ1-6	CASGGQGSFSYNSPLHF	TGTGCCAGCGGAGGACAGGGGTCGTTTTCCTATAATTCACCCCTCCACTTT
.	TRBV9	.	TRBJ1-4	CASSVRRGGAREKLFF	TGTGCCAGCAGCGTAAGGAGGGGGGGGGCGCGGGAAAAACTGTTTTTT
.	TRBV29-1	.	TRBJ2-4	CSVGGQGKSKNIQYF	TGCAGCGTTGGAGGGCAGGGGAAGTCCAAAAACATTCAGTACTTC
few	TRBV30	.	TRBJ1-1	CAWSVGAPTEAFF	TGTGCCTGGAGTGTGGGGGCGCCGACTGAAGCTTTCTTT
.	TRBV5-1	TRBD1	TRBJ1-2	CASSYRTGGDGYTF	TGCGCCAGCAGTTATAGGACAGGAGGCGATGGCTACACCTTC
.	TRBV28	TRBD1	TRBJ1-1	CASSSGQGWDAFF	TGTGCCAGCAGTAGCGGACAGGGATGGGATGCTTTCTTT
.	TRBV4-1	.	TRBJ2-7	CASSHKRWDLPGYEQYF	TGCGCCAGCAGCCACAAGAGATGGGACTTGCCTGGTTACGAGCAGTACTTC
.	TRBV5-4	.	TRBJ2-6	CASSSHRGSSGANVLTF	TGTGCCAGCAGCTCCCATCGGGGTTCCTCTGGGGCCAACGTCCTGACTTTC
.	TRBV15	TRBD2	TRBJ2-3	CATSPPREGGSTDTQYF	TGTGCCACCAGCCCCCCCCGGGAGGGGGGTAGCACAGATACGCAGTATTTT
few	TRBV5-4	.	TRBJ1-1	CASSFGEKTEAFF	TGTGCCAGCAGCTTCGGGGAGAAAACTGAAGCTTTCTTT
.	TRBV23-1	TRBD2	TRBJ2-1	CASRTRTPGLAGGGSYNEQFF	TGCGCCAGCAGGACCAGGACCCCGGGACTAGCGGGAGGGGGTTCCTACAATGAGCAGTTCTTC
.	TRBV2	TRBD2	TRBJ2-1	CASLTSGRDPGNEQFF	TGTGCCAGCCTGACTAGCGGGAGGGATCCCGGGAATGAGCAGTTCTTC
.	TRBV19	.	TRBJ2-7	CASSIPPLFYEQYF	TGTGCCAGTAGTATTCCCCCCCTTTTCTACGAGCAGTACTTC
.	TRBV5-8	.	TRBJ2-5	CASSFTRGQETQYF	TGTGCCAGCAGCTTCACCAGGGGCCAAGAGACCCAGTACTTC
.	TRBV7-8	.	TRBJ1-4	CASSFQTSHNEKLFF	TGTGCCAGCAGCTTCCAGACTTCCCATAATGAAAAACTGTTTTTT
.	TRBV7-9	.	TRBJ1-2	CASSLGAYGYTF	TGTGCCAGCAGCTTAGGGGCCTATGGCTACACCTTC
.	TRBV6-1	.	TRBJ1-2	CASSREGDNYGYTF	TGTGCCAGCAGTCGAGAGGGGGATAACTATGGCTACACCTTC
.	TRBV5-6	.	TRBJ2-7	CASSPRLLYEQYF	TGTGCCAGCAGCCCCCGCTTACTCTACGAGCAGTACTTC
.	TRBV19	TRBD2	TRBJ2-3	CASRPSGATDTQYF	TGTGCCAGTAGACCTAGCGGGGCCACAGATACGCAGTATTTT
.	TRBV27	TRBD1	TRBJ2-1	CASRVTGVNEQFF	TGTGCCAGCAGAGTCACAGGGGTCAATGAGCAGTTCTTC
.	TRBV10-3	.	TRBJ2-1	CAISEGPGSPPYNEQFF	TGTGCCATCAGTGAGGGCCCGGGGAGCCCTCCCTACAATGAGCAGTTCTTC
.	TRBV7-9	.	TRBJ1-2	CASSFGENYGYTF	TGTGCCAGCAGCTTCGGGGAGAACTATGGCTACACCTTC
.	TRBV6-5	.	TRBJ2-5	CASARSRQETQYF	TGTGCCAGCGCGCGGTCGAGGCAAGAGACCCAGTACTTC
.	TRBV7-7	.	TRBJ2-5	CASSPGVGGGETQYF	TGTGCTAGCAGCCCGGGGGTTGGCGGCGGGGAGACCCAGTACTTC
.	TRBV10-1	.	TRBJ1-5	CASSEWTVYSNQPQHF	TGCGCCAGCAGTGAATGGACAGTTTATAGCAATCAGCCCCAGCATTTT
.	TRBV29-1	.	TRBJ2-7	CSVVYKTYEQYF	TGCAGCGTTGTGTACAAGACCTACGAGCAGTACTTC
.	TRBV9	.	TRBJ1-2	CASSVAPILAEGYTF	TGTGCCAGCAGCGTAGCTCCCATCCTCGCGGAGGGCTACACCTTC
.	TRBV10-3	.	TRBJ2-5	CAISGNREETQYF	TGTGCCATCAGTGGAAACAGGGAAGAGACCCAGTACTTC
.	TRBV6-1	.	TRBJ2-3	CASRRGGITDTQYF	TGTGCCAGCAGGAGGGGGGGGATCACAGATACGCAGTATTTT
.	TRBV6-1	.	TRBJ2-1	CASRPGSYNEQFF	TGTGCCAGCCGACCGGGGTCCTACAATGAGCAGTTCTTC
.	TRBV28	TRBD2	TRBJ2-3	CASSPLLASSTDTQYF	TGTGCCAGCAGTCCTCTACTAGCGTCTAGCACAGATACGCAGTATTTT
.	TRBV4-2	TRBD1	TRBJ1-1	CASSQGAGGTEAFF	TGTGCCAGCAGCCAGGGGGCAGGGGGCACTGAAGCTTTCTTT